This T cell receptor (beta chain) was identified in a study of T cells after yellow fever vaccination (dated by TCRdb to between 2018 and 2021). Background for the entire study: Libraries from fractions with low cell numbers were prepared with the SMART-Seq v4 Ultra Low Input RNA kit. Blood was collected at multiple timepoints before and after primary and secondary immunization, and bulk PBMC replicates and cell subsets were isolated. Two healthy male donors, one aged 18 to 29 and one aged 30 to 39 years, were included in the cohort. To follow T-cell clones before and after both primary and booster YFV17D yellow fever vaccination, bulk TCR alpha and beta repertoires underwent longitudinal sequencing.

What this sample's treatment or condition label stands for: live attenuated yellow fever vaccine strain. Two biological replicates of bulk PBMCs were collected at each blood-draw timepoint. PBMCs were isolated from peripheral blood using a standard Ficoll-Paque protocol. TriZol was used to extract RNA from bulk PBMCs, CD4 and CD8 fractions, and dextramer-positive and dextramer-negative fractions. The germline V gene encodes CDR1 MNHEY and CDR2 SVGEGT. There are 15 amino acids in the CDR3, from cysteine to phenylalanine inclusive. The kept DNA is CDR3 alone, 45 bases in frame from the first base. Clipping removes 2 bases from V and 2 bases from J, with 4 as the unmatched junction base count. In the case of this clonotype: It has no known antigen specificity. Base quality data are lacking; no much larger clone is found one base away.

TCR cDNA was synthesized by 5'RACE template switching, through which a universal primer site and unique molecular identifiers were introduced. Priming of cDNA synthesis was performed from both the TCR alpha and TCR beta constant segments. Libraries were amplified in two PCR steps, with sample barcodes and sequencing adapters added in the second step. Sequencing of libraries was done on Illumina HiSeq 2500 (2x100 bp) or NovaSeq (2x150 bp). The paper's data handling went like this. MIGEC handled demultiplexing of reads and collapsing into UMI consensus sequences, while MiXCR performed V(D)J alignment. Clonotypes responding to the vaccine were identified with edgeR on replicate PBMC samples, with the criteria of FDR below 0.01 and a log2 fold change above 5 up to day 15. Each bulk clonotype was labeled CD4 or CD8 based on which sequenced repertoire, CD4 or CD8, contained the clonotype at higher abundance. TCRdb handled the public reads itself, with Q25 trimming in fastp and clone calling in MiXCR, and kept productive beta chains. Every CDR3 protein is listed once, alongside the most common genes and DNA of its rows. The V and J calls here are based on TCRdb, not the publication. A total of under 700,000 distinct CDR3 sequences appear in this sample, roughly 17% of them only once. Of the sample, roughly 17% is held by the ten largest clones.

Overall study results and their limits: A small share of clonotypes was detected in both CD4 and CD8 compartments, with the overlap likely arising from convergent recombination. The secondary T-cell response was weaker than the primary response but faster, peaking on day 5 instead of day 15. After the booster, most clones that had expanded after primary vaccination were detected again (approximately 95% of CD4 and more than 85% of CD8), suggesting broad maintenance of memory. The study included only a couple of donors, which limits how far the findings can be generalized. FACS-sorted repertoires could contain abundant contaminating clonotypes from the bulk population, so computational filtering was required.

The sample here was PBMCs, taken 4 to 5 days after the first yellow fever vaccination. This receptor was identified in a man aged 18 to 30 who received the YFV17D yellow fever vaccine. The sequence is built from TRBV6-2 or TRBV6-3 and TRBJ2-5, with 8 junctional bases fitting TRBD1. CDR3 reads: CASSYGGQAQETQYF. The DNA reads TGTGCCAGCAGTTACGGGGGACAGGCACAAGAGACCCAGTACTTC.